Following are 6 T cell receptor beta chains from one sample sequenced in a study of CD8+ T cells in alopecia areata. Extracted RNA was reverse transcribed, and the resulting cDNA served as sequencing template. Clones were read by immunoSEQ multiplex PCR, and TCRdb kept only the in-frame ones, dropping some. The sample yields 60,000 to 65,000 clones, around 40% seen once. Source material: NKG2D-low CD8+ T cells sorted from blood. All receptors derive from a human donor with alopecia areata.

This clone has more than one count but fewer than ten. The chain uses TRBV4-1 and TRBJ1-1; D perhaps matches TRBD1 (5 bases). In germline, CDR1 is MGHRA, CDR2 YSYEKL. V gave up 4 bases and J gave up 2 bases, with 11 bases separating them. This CDR3 is built from 14 residues. The CDR3 region has the DNA TGCGCCAGCAGCCTCCCGAGGGGAAACACTGAAGCTTTCTTT. The encoded protein is CASSLPRGNTEAFF.

This clone was counted a few times. The J gene is TRBJ2-1, the V gene TRBV2; 12 bases fit TRBD2. Germline CDR1 is SNHLY and CDR2 is FYNNEI. V gave up 4 bases and J gave up 8 bases; unmatched junction bases: 3. The CDR3 covers 14 residues. CDR3: CASSGTSGDHEQFF. The CDR3 coding sequence is TGTGCCAGCAGTGGGACTAGCGGGGATCATGAGCAGTTCTTC.

This clone came up once. The V call is TRBV5-1, the J call TRBJ1-1; D gene uncertain. Germline assignment: CDR1 SGHRS and CDR2 YFSETQ. The CDR3 runs 14 residues. The V end was cut by 4 bases, the J end by 0 bases, with 10 bases between. CDR3 protein: CASSPFKLNTEAFF. The CDR3 coding sequence is TGCGCCAGCAGCCCGTTTAAACTGAACACTGAAGCTTTCTTT.

The CDR3 DNA reads as TGTGCCAGCAGTTTCCAAGGGACAGCGAACTATGGCTACACCTTC. It specifies CASSFQGTANYGYTF. The chain combines TRBV27 with TRBJ1-2; 7 bases are a match to TRBD1. V lost 3 bases, J lost 2 bases, and 6 bases stayed unmatched. In germline, CDR1 is MNHEY, CDR2 SMNVEV (reference sequence). The length of the CDR3 is 15 residues.

This clone has a handful of counts. The chain employs TRBV4-2 and TRBJ2-2; D might be TRBD1 or TRBD2, each matching 6 bases. The V end was cut by 1 base, the J end by 4 bases, with 16 bases between. Germline lookup yields CDR1 LGHNA and CDR2 YNFKEQ. There are 17 residues in the CDR3. The CDR3 reads CASSQGSGGFGTGELFF. CDR3 in DNA: TGTGCCAGCAGCCAAGGGTCCGGGGGCTTTGGCACCGGGGAGCTGTTTTTT.

The chain uses TRBV7-9 and TRBJ2-5; TRBD2 matches 7 bases. Germline V gene data show CDR1 as SEHNR and CDR2 as FQNEAQ (reference sequence). The V gene end was trimmed by 5 bases and the J gene end by 2 bases; junction bases not matched to a gene: 11. CDR3 length: 16 amino acids. CDR3 DNA sequence: TGTGCCAGCAGCCTGCGGCAGCGGGGCCCTCAAGAGACCCAGTACTTC. Amino acid sequence: CASSLRQRGPQETQYF.